This T cell receptor (beta chain) appears in the sequencing data of a study of T cell repertoires in cytomegalovirus infection. Worth noting for this clonotype: Its cognate antigen is unknown.

The CDR3 sequence is 14 residues long. Trimming at V came to 3 bases and at J to 4 bases, leaving 2 bases not matched to a gene. CDR1 and CDR2 from the germline V gene are DFQATT and SNEGSKA (reference sequence). Each CDR3 protein is one row after TCRdb ran MiXCR on the reads. The sample carries under 150,000 distinct CDR3 sequences, around 31% recorded once. The V call is TRBV20-1, the J call TRBJ2-5; 13 positions agree with TRBD2. Sequencing used CD8+ T cells from cultured PBMCs, obtained from culture after CMV antigen stimulation. The receptor's source is a human donor in good health (CMV status not recorded). Some clones in this sample may be carry-over from other donors' samples. The CDR3 bases are TGCAGTGCTAGGACTAGCGGGGGGAGAGAGACCCAGTACTTC. Its protein is CSARTSGGRETQYF.